This T cell receptor beta chain is drawn from a study of cytomegalovirus exposure and HLA in healthy donors. General observations from the study: According to reports, the classifier identified cytomegalovirus status with high specificity and sensitivity. The study labeled fewer than 200 TCR beta chains cytomegalovirus-associated. Subsequent analysis revealed that first-cohort TCR clusters tended to co-occur in the 100 to 150 validation repertoires. As confirmed in vitro, a few CMV-associated chains were specific for CMV antigens.

Points on this clone: As yet, its antigen is unknown.

Data came from immunoSEQ multiplex PCR; TCRdb stores just in-frame clones and leaves some out. Of 150,000 to 200,000 clones detected, more than 75% appear once; the ten largest clones hold approximately 2.5%. CDR1 is SQVTM, CDR2 ANQGSEA, per germline. This CDR3 contains 15 residues. After removal of 1 base from V and 3 bases from J, the junction contained 7 bases not matched to a gene. Sequencing was done on a sample of PBMCs. The chain combines TRBV29-1 with TRBJ2-7; 9 bases are a match to TRBD1. The sequence derives from a young man in good health and CMV-seropositive. CDR3 protein: CSVEGRGQGLYEQYF. The CDR3 nucleotides read TGCAGCGTTGAAGGCCGGGGACAGGGCCTCTACGAGCAGTACTTC.